Listed below are T cell receptor beta chains from one sample, sequenced in a study of blood T cell repertoires in COVID-19. Using immunoSEQ multiplex PCR, the repertoire was profiled, and TCRdb retains in-frame clones only, with some absent. The profile shows under 60,000 clones, approximately 88% of them singletons. The sequenced sample consisted of peripheral blood. These receptors were obtained from a man aged 25 to 40 with COVID-19, enrolled during active disease. Both conserved end residues are trimmed from each CDR3. The D gene is left open where the match is weak.

ASSPGPRLDEQY,TRBV7-9,TRBJ2-7,NA
ATTTMNTEAF,TRBV6-5,TRBJ1-1,NA
ASSFDSLNTDTQY,TRBV11-3,TRBJ2-3,NA
ASSSLPRYRPDQPQH,TRBV27,TRBJ1-5,NA
ASTPGGARGYT,TRBV25-1,TRBJ1-2,NA
ASSQGLAGSSSYEQY,TRBV3-1/TRBV3-2,TRBJ2-7,TRBD2
ATRRTGWSTEAF,TRBV28,TRBJ1-1,TRBD1
ASSSTRGGLGTGELF,TRBV11-2,TRBJ2-2,TRBD2
ASSPRGEGLVYEQY,TRBV18,TRBJ2-7,NA
AWRGLGFNEQF,TRBV30,TRBJ2-1,NA